This TCR beta chain was sequenced in a study of blood T cell repertoires in COVID-19. Across the whole study: PBMCs, B-cell-depleted T cells, or T cells provided the cDNA or gDNA that made up the material.

This table comes from immunoSEQ multiplex PCR, and its TCRdb copy is limited to in-frame clones, with some not included. Of hundreds of thousands of clones listed, around four fifths are singletons. The V end was cut by 4 bases, the J end by 5 bases, with 14 bases between. The germline gives CDR1 MGHRA, CDR2 YSYEKL. The CDR3 covers 14 residues. The clonotype was recovered from a woman in her forties or fifties with active or convalescent COVID-19. What was sequenced was peripheral blood. The chain combines TRBV4-1 with TRBJ1-1; D gene unclear. CDR3 DNA: TGCGCCAGCAGCCTCCGAGATCTCGTAACTGAAGCTTTCTTT. Translated: CASSLRDLVTEAFF.